What follows are 20 T cell receptor beta chains derived from one specimen sequenced in a study of molecular identifiers for immune sequencing clone quantification (dated by TCRdb to between 2018 and 2020). The method was PCR. The listed sequencing device is Illumina HiSeq 4000. Through fastp at Q25 and MiXCR, TCRdb rebuilt clones from the public reads, retaining in-frame beta chains. All rows with the same CDR3 protein become a single entry with the most common DNA and genes. This sample has 550,000 to 750,000 distinct CDR3 sequences in its table, and 15% to 20% of those were observed once. Of the sample, roughly 0.85% is held by the ten largest clones. The material sequenced was naive CD8+ T cells from blood, with Jurkat cell RNA spiked in. Interpreted using the paper, the cell subset or site label stands for: FACS-sorted CD8+CD4-CCR7+CD45RA+ naive T cells. The source of these receptors is a human donor in good health. Some libraries in this study had Jurkat cell RNA spiked in.

This clonotype has a handful of counts. The genes are TRBV20-1 and TRBJ2-5; D is unresolved. This CDR3 has 10 residues. V shed 6 bases and J shed 7 bases, with 9 bases lying between them. Germline-derived CDR1 and CDR2 are DFQATT and SNEGSKA (reference sequence). CDR3 nucleotide sequence: TGCAGTGCCCCCCAGCGGACCCAGTACTTC. Protein product: CSAPQRTQYF.

This clonotype was detected only a few times. The genes are TRBV7-9 and TRBJ1-2; D unresolved. The CDR3 totals 13 residues. Germline assignment: CDR1 SEHNR and CDR2 FQNEAQ (reference sequence). Trimming removed 2 bases from V and 3 bases from J, with 7 bases in between. CDR3 amino acids: CASSLQADYGYTF. The CDR3 region has the DNA TGTGCCAGCAGCTTACAGGCCGACTATGGCTACACCTTC.

In this sample, this clonotype turned up many times. The chain recombines TRBV7-9 with TRBJ2-2, with TRBD1 identical over 8 bases. V lost 8 bases to trimming and J lost 4 bases; unmatched junction nucleotides: 6. CDR3 length: 14 residues. From germline, CDR1 is SEHNR and CDR2 FQNEAQ (reference sequence). For the CDR3, the DNA is TGTGCCAGCCAGGACACAGGGGGCACCGGGGAGCTGTTTTTT. It codes for CASQDTGGTGELFF.

The rearrangement joins TRBV7-6 to TRBJ2-7, with D unresolved. This CDR3 contains 13 residues. V lost 1 base to trimming and J lost 5 bases, with 9 bases between them. The germline gives CDR1 SGHVS, CDR2 FNYEAQ. In nucleotides, the CDR3 is TGTGCCAGCAGCTTAGAGGTCGGCGACGAGCAGTACTTC. Its translation is CASSLEVGDEQYF.

This clonotype was detected many times. The chain couples TRBV25-1 to TRBJ2-7; weak D call: TRBD2 (6 bases). Looked up from germline, CDR1 is MGHDK and CDR2 is SYGVNS. The V end was cut by 3 bases, the J end by 2 bases, with 23 bases between. The CDR3 sequence is 18 residues long. The DNA of the CDR3 is TGTGCCAGCAGTGACCGCTACCCCGGGGGAGGTAGCACCTACGAGCAGTACTTC. Translating gives CASSDRYPGGGSTYEQYF.

This clonotype was found many times. The V and J genes are TRBV20-1 and TRBJ2-7; maybe TRBD1 (5 bases). This CDR3 has 10 amino acids. The germline gives CDR1 DFQATT, CDR2 SNEGSKA (reference sequence). The DNA for the CDR3 is TGCAGCGCAGGGCTATACGAGCAGTACTTC. Amino acids: CSAGLYEQYF.

With respect to this clonotype: Possible read error: a much larger clone is one base away. The chain is built from TRBV6-2 or TRBV6-3 and TRBJ1-1; no clear D. CDR1 is MNHEY and CDR2 is SVGEGT in the germline V gene. The V end lost 10 bases, the J end lost 1 base, and 13 bases lay between the germline ends. The CDR3 has 13 amino acids. As DNA, the CDR3 is TGTGCCACCTTCCGTTGGGAGAACACTGAAGCTTTCTTT. This encodes CATFRWENTEAFF.

Points on this clonotype: A read error may produce the germline difference seen at one junction end. The rearrangement uses TRBV5-4 and TRBJ1-1; D gene unclear. This CDR3 has 11 residues. Germline assignment: CDR1 SGHNT and CDR2 YYREEE (reference sequence). The CDR3 here is CASSPRDPRPF. CDR3 nucleotide sequence: TGTGCCAGCAGCCCCCGGGATCCCCGGCCATTT.

The chain recombines TRBV4-1 with TRBJ2-5, with 14 bases that match TRBD2. The V gene's germline CDR1 is MGHRA and CDR2 YSYEKL. The V gene end was trimmed by 1 base and the J gene end by 3 bases; junction bases not matched to a gene: 7. The CDR3 has 18 residues. CDR3 nucleotides: TGCGCCAGCAGCCAAGTCCCGGTGACTAGCGGGGGGGAAGAGACCCAGTACTTC. Its protein product is CASSQVPVTSGGEETQYF.

As to this clonotype: At one end the junction does not follow the germline gene, possibly because of a read error. The chain combines TRBV12-3 or TRBV12-4 with TRBJ1-5; D possibly corresponds to TRBD1 (5 bases). The CDR3 length is 15 residues. The CDR3 loop is CASSSTANSDQPQHF. The CDR3 coding sequence is TGTGCCAGCAGCTCGACAGCTAATAGCGATCAGCCCCAGCATTTT.

This chain connects TRBV7-6 to TRBJ1-5; D gene uncertain. Trimming shortened V by 4 bases and J by 5 bases, and 9 bases separated the two germline ends. CDR3 size: 13 residues. Germline V gene sequence: CDR1 SGHVS, CDR2 FNYEAQ. CDR3 DNA: TGTGCCAGCAGCTACGAAGAGCATCAGCCCCAGCATTTT. It encodes CASSYEEHQPQHF.

This clonotype was recorded at least ten times. J is TRBJ1-1 and V is TRBV19, with 7 bases identical to TRBD1. CDR1 is LNHDA, CDR2 SQIVND, per germline (reference sequence). The ends lost 2 bases at V and 6 bases at J; junction bases unmatched: 3. The CDR3 has 13 residues. The CDR3 nucleotides read TGTGCCAGTAGTATACAGGGGGGATCTGAAGCTTTCTTT. Its translation is CASSIQGGSEAFF.

The genes are TRBV28 and TRBJ2-5; 7 nucleotides line up with TRBD1. The CDR3 contains 15 residues. Germline CDR1 is MDHEN and CDR2 is SYDVKM. V trimming: 10 bases; J trimming: 0 bases; junction bases outside the gene matches: 11. The CDR3 DNA reads as TGTGCCACCATTGGGGACAGTTTGTACCAAGAGACCCAGTACTTC. This translates into CATIGDSLYQETQYF.

In its sample, this clonotype was seen many times. V and J are TRBV6-6 and TRBJ2-7, with D unclear. Trimming shortened V by 0 bases and J by 3 bases, and 9 bases separated the two germline ends. Germline lookup yields CDR1 MNHNY and CDR2 SVGAGI (reference sequence). This CDR3 spans 14 amino acids. The CDR3 reads CASSYSIRYYEQYF. In nucleotides, the CDR3 is TGTGCCAGCAGTTACTCGATTAGATACTACGAGCAGTACTTC.

At least ten counts were recorded for this clonotype. V and J are TRBV7-9 and TRBJ1-1; TRBD1 agrees at 12 bases. Germline V gene lookup returns CDR1 SEHNR and CDR2 FQNEAQ (reference sequence). The V segment lost 1 base and the J segment 8 bases; nucleotides outside the gene matches: 2. CDR3 length equals 14 residues. This chain's CDR3 is CASSLEGQGAEAFF. The CDR3 DNA sequence: TGTGCCAGCAGCTTAGAGGGACAGGGGGCCGAAGCTTTCTTT.

In regard to this clonotype: A read error is possible here, since a much larger clone lies one base away. V gene TRBV28 combines with J gene TRBJ2-7, with a tentative D call TRBD2 (7 bases). CDR3 length equals 15 residues. The germline V gene encodes CDR1 MDHEN and CDR2 SYDVKM. CDR3 amino acids: CASGLLGGGFYEQYF. The CDR3 bases are TGTGCCAGCGGTTTACTCGGCGGGGGCTTCTACGAGCAGTACTTC.

Note on this clonotype: A much larger clone differs from this one at a single base, so this may be a read error. This chain joins TRBV9 and TRBJ2-5; D assignment may be TRBD1 or TRBD2 (5 bases each). Trimming shortened V by 3 bases and J by 2 bases, and 14 bases separated the two germline ends. The CDR3 contains 15 residues. Germline V gene data show CDR1 as SGDLS and CDR2 as YYNGEE. The CDR3 DNA follows: TGTGCCAGCAGCGCCGGGGCCGAGCGGCAAGAGACCCAGTACTTC. Its translation: CASSAGAERQETQYF.

This chain joins TRBV5-1 and TRBJ2-7; weak D call: TRBD1 (5 bases). V was trimmed by 0 bases and J by 7 bases, leaving 17 bases between them. Germline V CDR1 and CDR2: SGHRS, YFSETQ. This CDR3 spans 15 amino acids. CDR3 residues: CASSLGAQGIREQYF. CDR3 nucleotide sequence: TGCGCCAGCAGCTTGGGTGCTCAGGGAATTAGAGAGCAGTACTTC.

Only a few counts were recorded for this clonotype. This chain connects TRBV12-3 or TRBV12-4 to TRBJ1-1; weak D call: TRBD1 (6 bases). The CDR3 is made up of 15 amino acids. V was trimmed by 4 bases and J by 0 bases, leaving 12 bases between them. The CDR3 loop is CASSSVGGLNTEAFF. In DNA form, the CDR3 reads TGTGCCAGCAGTTCGGTAGGGGGATTGAACACTGAAGCTTTCTTT.

This clonotype was seen only a few times. V gene TRBV7-2 combines with J gene TRBJ2-2, with D unresolved. CDR3 size: 12 residues. The ends were cut back, 9 bases at V and 7 bases at J, with 12 bases in the middle. Per germline, CDR1 SGHTA and CDR2 FQGNSA. CDR3 sequence reads: CASQPEVGELFF. CDR3 sequence (DNA): TGTGCCAGTCAACCTGAAGTCGGGGAGCTGTTTTTT.